These 17 T cell receptor beta chains came from one sample sequenced in a study of shared clonotypes between healthy human individuals. This table comes from immunoSEQ multiplex PCR, and its TCRdb copy is limited to in-frame clones, with some not included. Here the sample spans nearly 600,000 clones, around 95% being singletons. CD45RO-negative, CCR7-positively selected cells formed the naive CD8 fraction, excluding terminally differentiated effector memory CD45RA+ cells. The material sequenced was naive CD8+ T cells sorted from blood. The receptor source for this set is a woman in her 30s in good health.

The chain carries TRBV11-3 and TRBJ2-2; D gene unclear. CDR3 length: 16 residues. V dropped 6 bases and J dropped 0 bases, with 14 bases sitting between them. CDR1 and CDR2 (germline): SGHNT, YENEEA. The CDR3 region has the DNA TGTGCCAGCAGTTCCCCCAGGCAAACGAACACCGGGGAGCTGTTTTTT. It codes for CASSSPRQTNTGELFF.

This chain joins TRBV9 and TRBJ1-2; possible D gene TRBD1, 6 bases. CDR1 SGDLS and CDR2 YYNGEE come from the germline V gene. The CDR3 is 18 amino acids. Trimming removed 3 bases from V and 3 bases from J, with 24 bases in between. The CDR3 loop reads CASSAFVARGTEHYGYTF. CDR3 DNA: TGTGCCAGCAGCGCCTTTGTGGCCAGGGGTACGGAGCACTATGGCTACACCTTC.

This clone has just a few counts. This rearrangement joins TRBV29-1 to TRBJ1-1; D is possibly TRBD1 (5 bases). CDR1 is SQVTM and CDR2 is ANQGSEA in the germline V gene. The CDR3 runs to 16 residues. Trimming took 0 bases from V and 0 from J, leaving 14 bases between them. The CDR3 bases are TGCAGCGTTGAAGATGGTGTCCAGGGCATGAACACTGAAGCTTTCTTT. Encoded protein: CSVEDGVQGMNTEAFF.

The chain couples TRBV13 to TRBJ2-1, with 7 bases that match TRBD1. Trimming cost V 3 bases and J 4 bases; bases outside gene matches: 3. Germline assignment: CDR1 PRHDT and CDR2 FYEKMQ (reference sequence). CDR3 length equals 14 residues. CDR3 coding DNA: TGTGCCAGCAGCTTCCGGGACAGATACAATGAGCAGTTCTTC. As protein: CASSFRDRYNEQFF.

About this clone itself: Other DNA sequences of this sample code for an identical CDR3. As DNA, the CDR3 is TGTGCCAGCAGCCCTACTAGCGCAAGCTCCTACAATGAGCAGTTCTTC. Translation gives CASSPTSASSYNEQFF. The genes are TRBV7-6 and TRBJ2-1, with 7 bases fitting TRBD2. Germline CDR1 is SGHVS and CDR2 is FNYEAQ. The CDR3 consists of 16 residues. The junction had 7 bases not matched to a gene; V was cut back by 5 bases and J by 0 bases.

The chain employs TRBV5-5 and TRBJ2-7; 9 positions match TRBD1. Germline loops: CDR1 SGHKS, CDR2 YYEKEE (reference sequence). There are 16 residues in the CDR3. The V gene end was trimmed by 3 bases and the J gene end by 0 bases; junction bases not matched to a gene: 7. This chain's CDR3 is CASSWDLGQGSYEQYF. The CDR3 DNA reads TGTGCCAGCAGCTGGGATCTGGGACAGGGCTCCTACGAGCAGTACTTC.

This clone turned up a few times. V is TRBV9 and J is TRBJ1-2; 7 bases agree with TRBD1. CDR3 size: 12 residues. Germline values: CDR1 SGDLS, CDR2 YYNGEE. Trimming took 6 bases from V and 8 from J; bases not matched to a gene: 7. CDR3 sequence (DNA): TGTGCCAGCAACGAGGCAGGGGGAGGCTACACCTTC. It codes for CASNEAGGGYTF.

The chain combines TRBV14 with TRBJ2-3; D is unclear. Between the trimmed V and J ends, which lost 0 bases and 2 bases, there was a span of 9 bases. CDR1 SGHDN and CDR2 FVKESK come from the germline V gene. The CDR3 runs 15 residues. This chain's CDR3 is CASSQEWRSTDTQYF. CDR3 DNA: TGTGCCAGCAGCCAAGAGTGGCGATCCACAGATACGCAGTATTTT.

This chain uses TRBV28 with TRBJ2-7; D not certain. V gave up 6 bases and J gave up 4 bases, with 16 bases separating them. Germline lookup yields CDR1 MDHEN and CDR2 SYDVKM. The CDR3 is made up of 14 amino acids. CDR3 region: CASSPGVGLYEQYF. CDR3 coding DNA: TGTGCCAGCAGCCCCGGCGTTGGGTTATACGAGCAGTACTTC. The whole variable domain, filled in from reference TRBV28 and TRBJ2-7, reads DVKVTQSSRYLVKRTGEKVFLECVQDMDHENMFWYRQDPGLGLRLIYFSYDVKMKEKGDIPEGYSVSREKKERFSLILESASTNQTSMYLCASSPGVGLYEQYFGPGTRLTVT.

This clone was detected only once. The chain is built from TRBV5-1 and TRBJ2-1, with 12 positions matching TRBD2. The CDR3 has 22 residues. Trimming at V came to 4 bases and at J to 2 bases, leaving 22 bases not matched to a gene. CDR1 and CDR2 from the germline V gene are SGHRS and YFSETQ. The CDR3 protein is CASSAKWTEPGLAGLTYNEQFF. As DNA, the CDR3 is TGCGCCAGCAGCGCCAAGTGGACAGAACCGGGACTAGCGGGCCTAACCTACAATGAGCAGTTCTTC.

The CDR3 here is CASSFVPWQPQHF. The CDR3 DNA is TGTGCCAGCAGTTTTGTTCCGTGGCAGCCCCAGCATTTT. The J gene is TRBJ1-5, the V gene TRBV28; unclear D gene. V was cut by 3 bases and J by 7 bases, with 10 bases left in between. Per germline, CDR1 MDHEN and CDR2 SYDVKM. The CDR3 totals 13 residues.

This chain uses TRBV4-1 with TRBJ2-3, with a weak D call TRBD2 (5 bases). Trimming took 1 base from V and 10 from J, leaving 18 bases between them. The CDR3 has 15 residues. The V gene's germline CDR1 is MGHRA and CDR2 YSYEKL. In DNA, the CDR3 is TGCGCCAGCAGCCAAGGAAGTCCCGGGATCGCTCCGCAGTATTTT. It encodes CASSQGSPGIAPQYF.

The chain employs TRBV29-1 and TRBJ2-7; a possible D gene is TRBD2 (6 bases). CDR1 and CDR2 (germline): SQVTM, ANQGSEA. With 4 bases removed from V and 5 bases from J, the gap between germline ends came to 15 bases. The length of the CDR3 is 13 residues. DNA of the CDR3: TGCAGCGTTGGTGGCGGGGCGTCAAACGAGCAGTACTTC. This gives the protein CSVGGGASNEQYF.

Comment on this clone: This sample also contains other DNA sequences that code for the same CDR3. The CDR3 nucleotides read TGTGCCAGCAGCCTGGAAGGGAGCTCCTACGAGCAGTACTTC. As protein: CASSLEGSSYEQYF. The chain has TRBV11-2 and TRBJ2-7; D might be TRBD2 (5 bases). This CDR3 is 14 amino acids long. The germline V gene encodes CDR1 SGHAT and CDR2 FQNNGV. The germline V and J ends were trimmed by 5 bases and 0 bases, with 11 bases remaining between them.

The chain uses TRBV7-8 and TRBJ1-4; D gene unclear. The CDR3 extends over 16 amino acids. V gave up 5 bases and J gave up 2 bases, with 15 bases separating them. Germline-derived CDR1 and CDR2 are SGHVS and FQNEAQ. The CDR3 spells CASSLHERYTNEKLFF. The CDR3 DNA sequence: TGTGCCAGCAGCCTCCACGAGAGGTATACTAATGAAAAACTGTTTTTT.

The V and J genes are TRBV21-1 and TRBJ2-4. TRBV21-1 is a known pseudogene. There are 18 residues in the CDR3. The CDR3 nucleotides read TGTGCCAGCAGCATCGACTCCGGGCTCCGGCTAGCCAAAAACATTCAGTACTTC. Translating gives CASSIDSGLRLAKNIQYF.

This clone was picked up one time. The chain links TRBV6-4 to TRBJ2-3, with 7 bases aligning to TRBD2. This CDR3 has 17 amino acids. The junction had 12 bases not matched to a gene; V was cut back by 6 bases and J by 0 bases. Germline V CDR1 and CDR2: MRHNA, SNTAGT. The CDR3: CASSLTVIAGSTDTQYF. The CDR3, as DNA: TGTGCCAGCAGCCTGACAGTCATAGCGGGCAGCACAGATACGCAGTATTTT.